This entry lists 25 T cell receptor beta chains sequenced from one sample in a study of shared clonotypes between healthy human individuals. Profiled with immunoSEQ multiplex PCR; TCRdb holds only in-frame clones, not every one. The table records about 2.3 million clones, just over 90% of them present only once. The material sequenced was naive CD4+ T cells from PBMCs. This sample's subset: CD45RA+ positively selected. Receptors originate from a man aged 18 to 29 in good health. Some clones in this sample may be carry-over from other donors' samples.

The J gene is TRBJ2-3, the V gene TRBV18; tentative D call: TRBD1 (6 bases). V lost 4 bases and J lost 0, with 11 bases in between. The length of the CDR3 is 15 residues. Germline V gene data show CDR1 as KGHSH and CDR2 as LQKENI. CDR3 nucleotides: TGTGCCAGCTCACGGGGGCAGGGGAGCACAGATACGCAGTATTTT. Its protein product is CASSRGQGSTDTQYF.

This clone came up once. The chain has TRBV5-4 and TRBJ2-5, with D tentatively TRBD1 (6 bases). V lost 5 bases and J lost 5, with 22 bases in between. The CDR3 covers 16 residues. CDR1 SGHNT and CDR2 YYREEE come from the germline V gene (reference sequence). The CDR3 spells CASRSLGAEKTETQYF. The CDR3 nucleotides are TGTGCCAGCAGGAGTCTGGGGGCCGAGAAAACGGAGACCCAGTACTTC.

Concerning this clone: Other DNA sequences in this sample translate to the same CDR3. The chain joins TRBV15 to TRBJ2-1, with a weak D call TRBD2 (6 bases). CDR1 LNHNV and CDR2 YYDKDF come from the germline V gene (reference sequence). V gave up 1 base and J gave up 7 bases, with 8 bases separating them. The CDR3 has 13 residues. The CDR3 loop reads CATSRGGGNEQFF. DNA for the CDR3: TGTGCCACCAGCAGAGGTGGGGGGAATGAGCAGTTCTTC.

The chain couples TRBV7-3 to TRBJ2-1, with D maybe TRBD2 (6 bases). The CDR3 is 16 residues long. V lost 1 base, J lost 5 bases, and 15 bases lay in between. Germline lookup yields CDR1 SGHTA and CDR2 FQGTGA. The CDR3 here is CASSLRSGRLHNEQFF. The CDR3 nucleotides read TGTGCCAGCAGCTTAAGATCGGGGAGGTTGCACAATGAGCAGTTCTTC.

This chain joins TRBV28 and TRBJ2-7; TRBD2 agrees at 9 bases. The germline V gene has CDR1 MDHEN and CDR2 SYDVKM. The CDR3 has 15 amino acids. J was trimmed by 3 bases and V by 5 bases; bases with no gene match: 8. CDR3 in DNA: TGTGCCAGCAGTGTCGCGGGAGGGCCATACTACGAGCAGTACTTC. Its translation: CASSVAGGPYYEQYF.

Written as DNA, the CDR3 is TGTGCCAGCAGCCCTGGGGCCGGGCGAGGAGAGACCCAGTACTTC. Translated, it gives CASSPGAGRGETQYF. The chain combines TRBV28 with TRBJ2-5; a possible D gene is TRBD1 (5 bases). The CDR3 totals 15 residues. Trimming shortened V by 6 bases and J by 4 bases, and 18 bases separated the two germline ends. CDR1 is MDHEN, CDR2 SYDVKM, per germline.

V usage is TRBV11-2 and J usage is TRBJ1-1, with unresolved D. There are 14 residues in the CDR3. CDR1 and CDR2 from the germline V gene are SGHAT and FQNNGV. The V and J ends lost 1 base and 4 bases respectively, with 10 bases between them. CDR3 nucleotides: TGTGCCAGCAGCTTAGGCTTCTCCGTCACTGAAGCTTTCTTT. It codes for CASSLGFSVTEAFF.

The V call is TRBV5-4, the J call TRBJ2-1, with TRBD2 matching over 7 bases. The CDR3 is made up of 17 amino acids. V lost 0 bases, J lost 0 bases, and 6 bases stayed unmatched. In germline, CDR1 is SGHNT, CDR2 YYREEE (reference sequence). The CDR3 bases are TGTGCCAGCAGCTTGGCGGCGGGGGTCAGCTCCTACAATGAGCAGTTCTTC. This codes for CASSLAAGVSSYNEQFF.

The chain couples TRBV9 to TRBJ1-2; weak D call: TRBD1 (6 bases). Germline V gene sequence: CDR1 SGDLS, CDR2 YYNGEE. The ends were cut back, 4 bases at V and 4 bases at J, with 14 bases in the middle. This CDR3 has 14 residues. The CDR3 DNA sequence: TGTGCCAGCAGCCAGAGACAGGAAATCTATGGCTACACCTTC. This encodes CASSQRQEIYGYTF.

V and J are TRBV7-2 and TRBJ2-7; the D gene is possibly TRBD2 (6 bases). Per the germline V gene, CDR1 is SGHTA and CDR2 is FQGNSA. The CDR3 totals 14 residues. Trimming shortened V by 2 bases and J by 6 bases, and 14 bases separated the two germline ends. CDR3 nucleotides: TGTGCCAGCAGCTTAACCAGGGTGGGAGGCGAGCAGTACTTC. This codes for CASSLTRVGGEQYF.

The chain employs TRBV6-6 and TRBJ1-1, with 7 nucleotides matching TRBD1. The V gene's germline CDR1 is MNHNY and CDR2 SVGAGI (reference sequence). V was clipped by 6 bases and J by 7 bases; unmatched bases: 5. The CDR3 is 12 amino acids. DNA of the CDR3: TGTGCCAGCAGGCAGGGGGTAGGTGAAGCTTTCTTT. Its translation is CASRQGVGEAFF.

Details on this clone: Other DNA variants within this sample encode the same CDR3. The rearrangement joins TRBV7-3 to TRBJ2-5, with D maybe TRBD2 (6 bases). CDR3 length equals 14 residues. V lost 1 base, J lost 2 bases, and 8 bases lay in between. Germline V gives CDR1 SGHTA, CDR2 FQGTGA. The DNA of the CDR3 is TGTGCCAGCAGCTTAATGGGGGGACAAGAGACCCAGTACTTC. Protein product: CASSLMGGQETQYF.

The CDR3 sequence is CASKPRRGQGAYGYTF. CDR3 bases: TGTGCCAGCAAGCCAAGACGAGGACAGGGCGCCTATGGCTACACCTTC. V and J are TRBV2 and TRBJ1-2, with 8 bases that match TRBD1. This CDR3 contains 16 residues. CDR1 is SNHLY and CDR2 is FYNNEI in the germline V gene. V was pared by 7 bases and J by 4 bases, with 14 bases of the junction left unmatched.

The rearrangement joins TRBV28 to TRBJ1-1, with 9 bases aligning to TRBD1. The CDR3 runs 15 residues. Germline CDR1 is MDHEN and CDR2 is SYDVKM. With 8 bases clipped from V and 1 base from J, the junction kept 8 bases outside the gene matches. DNA for the CDR3: TGTGCCAGCCGGGGACAGGGCCTCCCGAACACTGAAGCTTTCTTT. Its translation: CASRGQGLPNTEAFF.

The chain carries TRBV19 and TRBJ1-5; 7 bases are shared with TRBD1. The CDR3 is made up of 20 amino acids. In germline, CDR1 is LNHDA, CDR2 SQIVND (reference sequence). With 2 bases clipped from V and 0 bases from J, the junction kept 16 bases outside the gene matches. In nucleotides, the CDR3 is TGTGCCAGTAGTATAAGGGGGCCGGGACAGACCCTTTATAGCAATCAGCCCCAGCATTTT. This codes for CASSIRGPGQTLYSNQPQHF.

This sequence joins TRBV29-1 and TRBJ2-1; TRBD1 agrees at 9 bases. Germline-derived CDR1 and CDR2 are SQVTM and ANQGSEA. The V and J ends lost 6 bases and 8 bases, in that order; junction bases with no gene match: 5. The CDR3 covers 12 residues. The CDR3 spells CSVGQGRYEQFF. CDR3 nucleotide sequence: TGCAGCGTGGGACAGGGTCGTTATGAGCAGTTCTTC.

The chain links TRBV6-5 to TRBJ2-7, with D unresolved. CDR3 length: 14 amino acids. Germline V gives CDR1 MNHEY, CDR2 SVGAGI. V shed 0 bases and J shed 3 bases, with 9 bases lying between them. The CDR3 sequence is CASSYSLRDYEQYF. CDR3 nucleotides: TGTGCCAGCAGTTACTCGTTGCGCGACTACGAGCAGTACTTC.

This clone was observed once. The chain employs TRBV27 and TRBJ1-2; possibly TRBD1 for D (6 bases). The V end was cut by 4 bases, the J end by 2 bases, with 14 bases between. Germline CDR1 reads MNHEY; CDR2 reads SMNVEV (reference sequence). This CDR3 is built from 15 residues. In nucleotides, the CDR3 is TGTGCCAGCAGTTGGTGGGGGCGCGAAAACTATGGCTACACCTTC. This translates into CASSWWGRENYGYTF.

Comment on this clone: Other DNA sequences within the sample encode an identical CDR3. This chain joins TRBV5-6 and TRBJ1-2; D is unresolved. V lost 5 bases, J lost 1 base, and 9 bases lay in between. The CDR3 covers 13 residues. CDR1 and CDR2 (germline): SGHDT, YYEEEE. The CDR3 DNA follows: TGTGCCAGCAGTCCGGGCCGTAACTATGGCTACACCTTC. Translating gives CASSPGRNYGYTF.

The rearrangement uses TRBV5-1 and TRBJ2-1; 9 nucleotides align to TRBD2. This CDR3 has 16 residues. CDR1 SGHRS and CDR2 YFSETQ come from the germline V gene. After removal of 3 bases from V and 7 bases from J, the junction contained 11 bases not matched to a gene. The CDR3 here is CASSSKPGLAQNEQFF. The CDR3 DNA follows: TGCGCCAGCAGCTCCAAACCGGGACTAGCCCAAAATGAGCAGTTCTTC.

The chain is built from TRBV11-1 and TRBJ1-5, with D perhaps TRBD1 (5 bases). Deletions cut 5 bases from V and 4 bases from J, with 12 bases between. CDR1 and CDR2 from the germline V gene are SGHAT and FQDESV (reference sequence). CDR3 length equals 14 residues. The CDR3 region has the DNA TGTGCCAGCAGCCACCTGACAGATAATCAGCCCCAGCATTTT. Amino acid sequence: CASSHLTDNQPQHF.

The chain joins TRBV28 to TRBJ2-5; the D is unclear. The CDR3 consists of 12 residues. Germline V gene sequence: CDR1 MDHEN, CDR2 SYDVKM. V was cut by 5 bases and J by 8 bases, with 12 bases left in between. This CDR3 is CASSLHRVTQYF. CDR3 nucleotide sequence: TGTGCCAGCAGTCTCCACAGAGTAACCCAGTACTTC.

The rearrangement links TRBV4-1 to TRBJ2-5, with D possibly TRBD1 on 6 matching bases. The better agreement between TRBJ2-7 and the DNA end casts doubt on the J call. This CDR3 is built from 18 residues. From germline, CDR1 is MGHRA and CDR2 YSYEKL. The CDR3 nucleotides are TGCGCCAGCAGCCAACCTTCTGATTGGAGTGGGGGCAGCTACGAGCAGTACTTC. This codes for CASSQPSDWSGGSYEQYF.

The CDR3 sequence: CASSQDRGVPPQHF. The CDR3 nucleotides read TGCGCCAGCAGCCAAGATAGGGGGGTCCCTCCCCAGCATTTT. This chain uses TRBV4-1 with TRBJ1-5; D is possibly TRBD1 (6 bases). Trimming took off 0 bases at V and 10 bases at J, with 13 bases between the two ends. The CDR3 consists of 14 residues. Germline V gives CDR1 MGHRA, CDR2 YSYEKL.

This rearrangement joins TRBV28 to TRBJ2-3, with unresolved D. Germline V CDR1 and CDR2: MDHEN, SYDVKM. V lost 2 bases to trimming and J lost 0 bases, with 9 bases between them. The CDR3 is 15 residues long. CDR3 residues: CASSLGQSSTDTQYF. The CDR3 DNA reads as TGTGCCAGCAGTTTAGGCCAGTCGAGCACAGATACGCAGTATTTT.